A selection of T cell receptor beta chains follows, all from one sample in a study of cytomegalovirus exposure and HLA in healthy donors. TCRdb's copy holds only in-frame clones and misses some; the assay was immunoSEQ multiplex PCR. Counted here are 90,000 to 120,000 clones, approximately 81% occurring once; the ten biggest clones make up 2% to 2.5%. Material: PBMCs. The receptors derive from a man aged 25 to 45 in good health and CMV-seronegative. Both conserved end residues are part of each CDR3. D genes are given only for firm matches. Only part of the rows carry a size: once, few, many, or a class if the clone is expanded.

V gene	J gene	D gene	clone size	CDR3 DNA	CDR3 protein
TRBV28	TRBJ2-1	NA	NA	TGTGCCAGCAGTTTATTTGAGGGCCGCAATGAGCAGTTCTTC	CASSLFEGRNEQFF
TRBV7-8	TRBJ1-2	TRBD1	once	TGTGCCAGCAGCCGCCGGGACAGGGGGAATGATGGCTACACCTTC	CASSRRDRGNDGYTF
TRBV9	TRBJ2-6	NA	NA	TGTGCCAGCAGCGCCGGGGGAGGGGCCAACGTCCTGACTTTC	CASSAGGGANVLTF
TRBV7-9	TRBJ2-1	TRBD1	NA	TGTGCCAGCAGGGCGGGACAGGGGGTAGGCAATGAGCAGTTCTTC	CASRAGQGVGNEQFF
TRBV30	TRBJ2-2	NA	NA	TGTGCCTGGATACGCCCACCCCTAGTGAACACCGGGGAGCTGTTTTTT	CAWIRPPLVNTGELFF
TRBV30	TRBJ1-6	NA	NA	TGTGCCTGGAGCCCGGACTTGTGGGATTCACCCCTCCACTTT	CAWSPDLWDSPLHF
TRBV4-1	TRBJ2-7	NA	once	TGCGCCAGCAGCCAAGATCGAGGCGACCCCTACGAGCAGTACTTC	CASSQDRGDPYEQYF
TRBV7-6	TRBJ1-2	TRBD1	NA	TGTGCCAGCAGCTCACAGGGGGGGAACTATGGCTACACCTTC	CASSSQGGNYGYTF
TRBV10-2	TRBJ2-3	NA	NA	TGCGCCAGCAGTCCCTTTTCAGATACGCAGTATTTT	CASSPFSDTQYF
TRBV6-1	TRBJ2-1	NA	NA	TGTGCCAGCAGGGCAAGGACTGGCTCCTACAATGAGCAGTTCTTC	CASRARTGSYNEQFF
TRBV9	TRBJ2-3	NA	NA	TGTGCCAGCAGCCCCGGGACTTATATAGATACGCAGTATTTT	CASSPGTYIDTQYF
TRBV6-1	TRBJ2-7	TRBD1	once	TGTGCCAGCAGTTGGGACAGGGGGATTTCCTACGAGCAGTACTTC	CASSWDRGISYEQYF
TRBV18	TRBJ2-1	NA	NA	TGTGCCAGCTCACCGTCTCTAGGCCTATACAATGAGCAGTTCTTC	CASSPSLGLYNEQFF
TRBV6-5	TRBJ2-7	NA	NA	TGTGCCAGCAGTCTCGTGGCAGGCTACGAGCAGTACTTC	CASSLVAGYEQYF
TRBV6-5	TRBJ1-1	TRBD1	few	TGTGCCAGCAGCCGACAGGGCGGCACTGAAGCTTTCTTT	CASSRQGGTEAFF
TRBV15	TRBJ2-7	NA	NA	TGTGCCACATCACTCCAACCTCTAGCCTCCTACGAGCAGTACTTC	CATSLQPLASYEQYF
TRBV7-9	TRBJ2-7	NA	NA	TGTGCCAGCAGCCAGGCAGGGATTACCTACGAGCAGTACTTC	CASSQAGITYEQYF
TRBV12-5	TRBJ1-4	TRBD1	NA	TGTGCTAGTGGTCCGACAGGGGGGTTAACTAATGAAAAACTGTTTTTT	CASGPTGGLTNEKLFF
TRBV6-1	TRBJ1-1	NA	few	TGTGCCAGCAGCCCTATTGGGAACACTGAAGCTTTCTTT	CASSPIGNTEAFF
TRBV5-1	TRBJ2-1	NA	few	TGCGCCAGCAGCTTAAAAAGAGCGGCTCAAACCTACAATGAGCAGTTCTTC	CASSLKRAAQTYNEQFF
TRBV28	TRBJ1-1	TRBD1	NA	TGTGCCAGCACTGATGGACAGGGACTTATGAACACTGAAGCTTTCTTT	CASTDGQGLMNTEAFF
TRBV6-5	TRBJ2-7	TRBD2	NA	TGTGCCAGCAGTTACTCGAACGGGAGGGCCTACGAGCAGTACTTC	CASSYSNGRAYEQYF
TRBV4-2	TRBJ2-3	TRBD2	NA	TGTGCCAGCAGCCGGCCGGGACTAGGGGCCGCGGATACGCAGTATTTT	CASSRPGLGAADTQYF
TRBV29-1	TRBJ1-1	NA	NA	TGCAGCGTTGCGGGCAGGGGGAACACTGAAGCTTTCTTT	CSVAGRGNTEAFF
TRBV6-5	TRBJ2-7	NA	NA	TGTGCCAGCAGTTTGAAGGGGACCTACGAGCAGTACTTC	CASSLKGTYEQYF